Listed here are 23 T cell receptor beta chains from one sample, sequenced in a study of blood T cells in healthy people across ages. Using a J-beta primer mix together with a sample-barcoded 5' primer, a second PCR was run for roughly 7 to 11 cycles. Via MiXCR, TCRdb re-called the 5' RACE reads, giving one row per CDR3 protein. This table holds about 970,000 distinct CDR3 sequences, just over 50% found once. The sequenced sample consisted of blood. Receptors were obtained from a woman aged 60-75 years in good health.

The CDR3 DNA reads as TGTGCCAGCAGCCCCGGGGGGCAAATGTTGCAGTTCTTC. Translating gives CASSPGGQMLQFF. The chain employs TRBV7-8 and TRBJ2-1, with a weak D call TRBD2 (7 bases). The V gene's germline CDR1 is SGHVS and CDR2 FQNEAQ. V was trimmed by 5 bases and J by 12 bases, leaving 17 bases between them. The CDR3 extends over 13 amino acids.

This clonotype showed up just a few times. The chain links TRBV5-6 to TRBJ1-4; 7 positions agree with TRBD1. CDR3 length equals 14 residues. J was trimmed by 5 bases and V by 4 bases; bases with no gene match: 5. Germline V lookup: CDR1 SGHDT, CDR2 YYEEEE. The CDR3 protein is CASSQDRRNEKLFF. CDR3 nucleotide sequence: TGTGCCAGCAGCCAGGACAGGCGGAATGAAAAACTGTTTTTT.

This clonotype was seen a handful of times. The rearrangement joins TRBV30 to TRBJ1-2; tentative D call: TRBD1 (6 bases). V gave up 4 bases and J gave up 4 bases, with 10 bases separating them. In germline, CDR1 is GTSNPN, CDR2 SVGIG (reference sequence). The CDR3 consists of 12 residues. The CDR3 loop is CAWTGALYGYTF. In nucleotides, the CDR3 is TGTGCCTGGACAGGGGCTCTCTATGGCTACACCTTC.

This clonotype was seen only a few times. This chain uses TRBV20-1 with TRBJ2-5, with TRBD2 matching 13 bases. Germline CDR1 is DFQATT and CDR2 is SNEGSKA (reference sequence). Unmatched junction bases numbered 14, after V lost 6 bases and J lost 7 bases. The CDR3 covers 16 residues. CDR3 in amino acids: CSAVPGLAGRGGTQYF. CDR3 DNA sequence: TGCAGTGCCGTACCGGGACTAGCGGGGAGGGGAGGGACCCAGTACTTC.

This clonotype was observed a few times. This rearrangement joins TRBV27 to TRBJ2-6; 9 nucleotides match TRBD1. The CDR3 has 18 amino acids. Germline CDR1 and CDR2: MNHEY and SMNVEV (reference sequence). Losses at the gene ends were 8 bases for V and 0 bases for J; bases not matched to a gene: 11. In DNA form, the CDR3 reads TGTGCCAGCTGGAACCGGGACAGGGTGGGCTCTGGGGCCAACGTCCTGACTTTC. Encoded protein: CASWNRDRVGSGANVLTF.

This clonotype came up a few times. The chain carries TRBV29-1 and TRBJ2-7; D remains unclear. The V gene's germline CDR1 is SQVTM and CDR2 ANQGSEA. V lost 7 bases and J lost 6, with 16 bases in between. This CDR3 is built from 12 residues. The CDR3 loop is CSARLGTSEQYF. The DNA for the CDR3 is TGCAGCGCTCGCCTGGGAACCTCCGAGCAGTACTTC.

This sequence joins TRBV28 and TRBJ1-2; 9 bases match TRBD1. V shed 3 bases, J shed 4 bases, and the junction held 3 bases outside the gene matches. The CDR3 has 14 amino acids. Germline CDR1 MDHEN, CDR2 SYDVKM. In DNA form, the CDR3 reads TGTGCCAGCAGTTTTGAGGGACAGGGCTATGGCTACACCTTC. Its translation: CASSFEGQGYGYTF.

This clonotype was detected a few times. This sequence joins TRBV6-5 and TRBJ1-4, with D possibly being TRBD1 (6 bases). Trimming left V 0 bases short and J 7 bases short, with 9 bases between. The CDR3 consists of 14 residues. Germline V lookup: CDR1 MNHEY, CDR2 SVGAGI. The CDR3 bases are TGTGCCAGCAGTTACTCGGGCAGGGGTGAAAAACTGTTTTTT. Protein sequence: CASSYSGRGEKLFF.

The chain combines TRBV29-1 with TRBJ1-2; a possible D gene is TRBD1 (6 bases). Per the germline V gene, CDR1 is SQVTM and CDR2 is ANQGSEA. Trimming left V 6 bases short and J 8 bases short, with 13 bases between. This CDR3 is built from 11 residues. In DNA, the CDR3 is TGCAGCGTAGGGCGGGGGCAAGGCTACACCTTC. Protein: CSVGRGQGYTF.

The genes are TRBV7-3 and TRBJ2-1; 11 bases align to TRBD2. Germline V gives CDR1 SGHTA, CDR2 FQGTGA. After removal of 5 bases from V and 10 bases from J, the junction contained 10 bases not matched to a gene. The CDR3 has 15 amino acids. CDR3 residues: CASSTPTSGSKEQFF. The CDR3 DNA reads TGTGCCAGCAGCACCCCTACTAGCGGGAGCAAGGAGCAGTTCTTC.

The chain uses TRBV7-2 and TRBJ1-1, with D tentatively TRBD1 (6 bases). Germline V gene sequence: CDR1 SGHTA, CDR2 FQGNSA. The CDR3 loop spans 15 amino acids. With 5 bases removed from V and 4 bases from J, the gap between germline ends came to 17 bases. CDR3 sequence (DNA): TGTGCCAGCAGCCACGGGGGGGGGCCGGTCACTGAAGCTTTCTTT. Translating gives CASSHGGGPVTEAFF.

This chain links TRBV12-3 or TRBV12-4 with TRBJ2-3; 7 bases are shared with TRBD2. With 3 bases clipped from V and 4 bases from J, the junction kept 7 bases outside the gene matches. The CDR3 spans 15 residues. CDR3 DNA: TGTGCCAGCAGTTTGAGGACTAGTGATGCAGATACGCAGTATTTT. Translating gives CASSLRTSDADTQYF.

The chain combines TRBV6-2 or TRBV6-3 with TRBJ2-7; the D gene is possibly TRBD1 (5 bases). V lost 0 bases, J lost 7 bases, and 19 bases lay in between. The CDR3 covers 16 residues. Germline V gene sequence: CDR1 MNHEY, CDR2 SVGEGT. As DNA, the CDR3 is TGTGCCAGCAGTTACTCTCCCAGGACACCTTACAATGAGCAGTACTTC. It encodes CASSYSPRTPYNEQYF.

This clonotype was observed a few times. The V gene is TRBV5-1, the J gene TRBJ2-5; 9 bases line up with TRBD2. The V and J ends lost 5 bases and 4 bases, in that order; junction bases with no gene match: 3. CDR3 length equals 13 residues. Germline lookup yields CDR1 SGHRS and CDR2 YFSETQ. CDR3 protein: CASSSGSVETQYF. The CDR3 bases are TGCGCCAGCAGTAGCGGGAGTGTAGAGACCCAGTACTTC.

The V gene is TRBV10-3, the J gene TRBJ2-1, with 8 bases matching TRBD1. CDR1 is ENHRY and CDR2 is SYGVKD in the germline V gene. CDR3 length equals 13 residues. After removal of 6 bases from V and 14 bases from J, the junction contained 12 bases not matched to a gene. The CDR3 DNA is TGTGCCATCAGGGGGCAGGAGGCACAGGGGGAGTTCTTC. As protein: CAIRGQEAQGEFF.

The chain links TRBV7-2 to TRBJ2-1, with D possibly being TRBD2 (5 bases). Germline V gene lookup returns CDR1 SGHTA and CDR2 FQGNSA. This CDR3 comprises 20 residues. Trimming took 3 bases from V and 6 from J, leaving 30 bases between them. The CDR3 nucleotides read TGTGCCAGCAGCTTCGCCCCACTAGTCCCCGGCGGGTCGAGACGCAATGAGCAGTTCTTC. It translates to CASSFAPLVPGGSRRNEQFF.

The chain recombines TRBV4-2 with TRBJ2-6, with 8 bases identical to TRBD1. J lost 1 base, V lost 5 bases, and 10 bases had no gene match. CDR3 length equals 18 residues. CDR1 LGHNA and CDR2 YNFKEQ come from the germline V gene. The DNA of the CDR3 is TGTGCCAGCAGCAGGGAGCGACAGGGGATGTCTGGGGCCAACGTCCTGACTTTC. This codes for CASSRERQGMSGANVLTF.

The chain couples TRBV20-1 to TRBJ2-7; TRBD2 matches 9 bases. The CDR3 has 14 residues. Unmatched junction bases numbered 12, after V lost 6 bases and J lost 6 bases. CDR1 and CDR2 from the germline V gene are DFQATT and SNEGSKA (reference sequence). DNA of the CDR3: TGCAGTGCACCTGCGGGGGGGAGTAACGGCGAGCAGTACTTC. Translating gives CSAPAGGSNGEQYF.

The CDR3 sequence: CASSCGGGEKTQYF. The CDR3 DNA follows: TGCGCCAGCAGCTGCGGGGGAGGGGAGAAGACCCAGTACTTC. V and J are TRBV5-1 and TRBJ2-5; 7 positions agree with TRBD2. Germline V gene lookup returns CDR1 SGHRS and CDR2 YFSETQ. The CDR3 is made up of 14 amino acids. The J segment lost 6 bases and the V segment lost 3 bases, leaving 8 bases of the junction unmatched.

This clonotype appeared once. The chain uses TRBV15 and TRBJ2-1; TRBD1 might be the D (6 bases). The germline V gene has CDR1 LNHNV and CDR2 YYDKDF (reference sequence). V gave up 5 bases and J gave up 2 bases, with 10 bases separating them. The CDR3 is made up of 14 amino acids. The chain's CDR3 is CATSAGVTYNEQFF. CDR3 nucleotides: TGTGCCACCAGCGCAGGGGTGACCTACAATGAGCAGTTCTTC.

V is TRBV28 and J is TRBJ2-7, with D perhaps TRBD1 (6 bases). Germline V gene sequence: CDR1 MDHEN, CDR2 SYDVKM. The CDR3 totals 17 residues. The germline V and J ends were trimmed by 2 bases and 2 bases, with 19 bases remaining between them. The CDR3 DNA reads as TGTGCCAGCAGTTTACTAATCCTCCGGGACAAACCCTACGAGCAGTACTTC. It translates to CASSLLILRDKPYEQYF.

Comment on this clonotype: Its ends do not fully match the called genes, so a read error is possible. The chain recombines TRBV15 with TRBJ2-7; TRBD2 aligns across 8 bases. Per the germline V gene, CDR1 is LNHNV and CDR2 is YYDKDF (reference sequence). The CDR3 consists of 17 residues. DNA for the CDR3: TGTGCCACCAGCAGAGAGTATGTCCGGGAGGGCTCCTACGTGCAGTACTTC. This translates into CATSREYVREGSYVQYF.

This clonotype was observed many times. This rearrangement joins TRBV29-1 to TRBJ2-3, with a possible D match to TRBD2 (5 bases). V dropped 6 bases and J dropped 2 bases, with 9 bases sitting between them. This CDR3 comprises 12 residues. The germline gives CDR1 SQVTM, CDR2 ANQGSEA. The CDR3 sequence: CSVSGNTDTQYF. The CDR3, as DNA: TGCAGCGTCTCGGGAAACACAGATACGCAGTATTTT.